This TCR beta chain was captured in a study of tumor-infiltrating lymphocytes in primary liver carcinoma. Germline DNA was also extracted, while the blood RNA originated from unsorted whole blood. This clonotype has only a few counts. Trimming took 0 bases from V and 2 from J, leaving 11 bases between them. In germline, CDR1 is MGHRA, CDR2 YSYEKL. This CDR3 has 16 amino acids. Reverse transcription of roughly 0.45 ug total RNA with a constant-region primer produced TCR beta cDNA. TCR beta libraries came from three nested multiplex PCR rounds using slightly modified ARM-PCR. The opening two PCR rounds, ten to eleven cycles each, paired TRBV1-TRBV30 forward primers with a C-beta reverse primer. MiXCR was run by TCRdb on the multiplex PCR reads, yielding one entry per CDR3 protein. The table records approximately 330,000 distinct CDR3 sequences, approximately 65% of them present only once.

The chain recombines TRBV4-1 with TRBJ2-1; the D gene is possibly TRBD1 (5 bases). The TCR comes from a man aged 35 to 55 with primary liver carcinoma and hepatitis B virus infection. The specimen sequenced was peripheral blood. The CDR3 sequence: CASSQEGTGTYNEQFF. Written as DNA, the CDR3 is TGCGCCAGCAGCCAAGAAGGTACAGGAACCTACAATGAGCAGTTCTTC.